The rows below give T cell receptor beta chains drawn from one sample of a study of T cells after yellow fever vaccination. Via MiXCR, TCRdb re-called the 5' RACE reads, giving one row per CDR3 protein. The sample lists about 310,000 distinct CDR3 sequences, less than 4.5% occurring once. This material consisted of PBMCs, taken on the day of the yellow fever booster vaccination. Receptors were obtained from a man aged 18 to 30 who received the YFV17D yellow fever vaccine. The CDR3 runs from the conserved cysteine through the conserved F or W. Each record gives: CDR3 DNA, CDR3 protein, clone size, D gene, V gene, J gene. The D gene is left open where the match is weak. Size tells how often a clone was seen (once, few, many) or the class of an expanded clone, and some rows leave it out.

CDR3nt: TGTGCCAGCAGCCCACCCCAGACCGGCCCAGATACGCAGTATTTT
CDR3aa: CASSPPQTGPDTQYF
abundance: many
d_gene: .
v_gene: TRBV28
j_gene: TRBJ2-3

CDR3nt: TGTGCCAGCAGCCCCCGTCAGGGGGGAAAAGAGACCCAGTACTTC
CDR3aa: CASSPRQGGKETQYF
abundance: many
d_gene: .
v_gene: TRBV7-6
j_gene: TRBJ2-5

CDR3nt: TGTGCCAGCAGTCCAACCTTTATGACAGGGACAACTAACTATGGCTACACCTTC
CDR3aa: CASSPTFMTGTTNYGYTF
abundance: .
d_gene: TRBD1
v_gene: TRBV6-2/TRBV6-3
j_gene: TRBJ1-2

CDR3nt: TGCGCCAGCAGCAGGGGACAGGGGACCGGGGAGCTGTTTTTT
CDR3aa: CASSRGQGTGELFF
abundance: many
d_gene: TRBD1
v_gene: TRBV5-1
j_gene: TRBJ2-2

CDR3nt: TGTGCCAGCAGCTTAGAGAATTCACCCCTCCACTTT
CDR3aa: CASSLENSPLHF
abundance: many
d_gene: .
v_gene: TRBV7-9
j_gene: TRBJ1-6

CDR3nt: TGTGCCAGCAGTAGACGGGGGGGGGCGTTCTTC
CDR3aa: CASSRRGGAFF
abundance: few
d_gene: TRBD2
v_gene: TRBV2
j_gene: TRBJ2-1

CDR3nt: TGTGCCAGCAGGTCGACTAGCGTAGATACGCAGTATTTT
CDR3aa: CASRSTSVDTQYF
abundance: many
d_gene: TRBD2
v_gene: TRBV12-3/TRBV12-4
j_gene: TRBJ2-3

CDR3nt: TGTGCCAGCGGCCGCGGGACTAGCGTGGAGACCCAGTACTTC
CDR3aa: CASGRGTSVETQYF
abundance: many
d_gene: TRBD2
v_gene: TRBV7-2
j_gene: TRBJ2-5

CDR3nt: TGCAGTGCTAGAGTCGGCGGGGCCTACGAGCAGTACTTC
CDR3aa: CSARVGGAYEQYF
abundance: many
d_gene: .
v_gene: TRBV20-1
j_gene: TRBJ2-7

CDR3nt: TGCGCCAGCAGCCTACAGGGGGCGAATCTTGAAAAACTGTTTTTT
CDR3aa: CASSLQGANLEKLFF
abundance: many
d_gene: TRBD1
v_gene: TRBV5-1
j_gene: TRBJ1-4

CDR3nt: TGTGCCAGTAGTAGCCCTTTGGGACAGGCGCCCACAGCAGATACGCAGTATTTT
CDR3aa: CASSSPLGQAPTADTQYF
abundance: .
d_gene: TRBD1
v_gene: TRBV19
j_gene: TRBJ2-3

CDR3nt: TGTGCCAGCAGGTGGACGGGGGGCTTCTACGAGAACACCGGGGAGCTGTTTTTT
CDR3aa: CASRWTGGFYENTGELFF
abundance: many
d_gene: .
v_gene: TRBV11-2
j_gene: TRBJ2-2

CDR3nt: TGTGCCAGCAGCTCGGGACAAAGCACAGATACGCAGTATTTT
CDR3aa: CASSSGQSTDTQYF
abundance: .
d_gene: .
v_gene: TRBV5-5
j_gene: TRBJ2-3

CDR3nt: TGTGCCAGCAGTTTTCAGCGACTAGACTTCGGGCAGTTCTTC
CDR3aa: CASSFQRLDFGQFF
abundance: .
d_gene: .
v_gene: TRBV28
j_gene: TRBJ2-1

CDR3nt: TGTGCCAGCAGTTACTCCAGTACCGGGACAGGGAACCTCCCCGGGGAGCTGTTTTTT
CDR3aa: CASSYSSTGTGNLPGELFF
abundance: .
d_gene: TRBD1
v_gene: TRBV6-6
j_gene: TRBJ2-2

CDR3nt: TGTGCCAGCAGTCCCCGGACAGGGGCATCCTACGAGCAGTACTTC
CDR3aa: CASSPRTGASYEQYF
abundance: many
d_gene: TRBD1
v_gene: TRBV27
j_gene: TRBJ2-7

CDR3nt: TGTGCCAGCAGGGGACTAGGCTATGAGCAGTTCTTC
CDR3aa: CASRGLGYEQFF
abundance: many
d_gene: TRBD2
v_gene: TRBV25-1
j_gene: TRBJ2-1

CDR3nt: TGTGCCAGTAGTATTAGGGGGCTTGGCACCGGGGAGCTGTTTTTT
CDR3aa: CASSIRGLGTGELFF
abundance: many
d_gene: TRBD1
v_gene: TRBV19
j_gene: TRBJ2-2

CDR3nt: TGCGCCAGCAGCTTGGGGGACAGGGCCAGTGGCTACACCTTC
CDR3aa: CASSLGDRASGYTF
abundance: few
d_gene: TRBD1
v_gene: TRBV5-1
j_gene: TRBJ1-2

CDR3nt: TGTGCCAGCAGTTTAGACACTTATAACACCGGGGAGCTGTTTTTT
CDR3aa: CASSLDTYNTGELFF
abundance: few
d_gene: .
v_gene: TRBV27
j_gene: TRBJ2-2

CDR3nt: TGTGCCAGCGGCGGACAGAGCACAGATACGCAGTATTTT
CDR3aa: CASGGQSTDTQYF
abundance: .
d_gene: .
v_gene: TRBV6-2/TRBV6-3
j_gene: TRBJ2-3

CDR3nt: TGTGCCAGTACCACGGGGGCGAACACTGAAGCTTTCTTT
CDR3aa: CASTTGANTEAFF
abundance: many
d_gene: .
v_gene: TRBV19
j_gene: TRBJ1-1